Each of the 30 T cell receptor beta chains below was sequenced from the same sample in a study of T cells in Graves' hyperthyroidism and ophthalmopathy. RNA transcripts gave rise to amplified TCR beta CDR3 regions. Researchers ran a first-round RT-PCR on the TCR CDR3 using the HTBI primer set. TCRdb independently ran MiXCR on the multiplex PCR reads; one entry per CDR3 protein. The sample consists of 400,000 to 500,000 distinct CDR3 sequences, roughly 15% of them appearing once. The sequencing input was blood. These TCRs come from a man aged 18 to 30 with Graves' ophthalmopathy.

This clonotype was seen at least ten times. CDR3 in amino acids: CSAAGSEGLYGYTF. For the CDR3, the DNA is TGCAGTGCTGCCGGCAGTGAAGGGCTTTATGGCTACACCTTC. J is TRBJ1-2 and V is TRBV20-1; no clear D gene. With 5 bases removed from V and 5 bases from J, the gap between germline ends came to 18 bases. In germline, CDR1 is DFQATT, CDR2 SNEGSKA (reference sequence). This CDR3 has 14 residues.

The rearrangement uses TRBV6-1 and TRBJ2-5; D gene ambiguous. Germline assignment: CDR1 MNHNS and CDR2 SASEGT. V was trimmed by 7 bases and J by 5 bases, leaving 14 bases between them. The CDR3 sequence is 13 residues long. CDR3 DNA sequence: TGTGCCAGCAAATTGACACTCGGGGAGACCCAGTACTTC. Amino acid sequence: CASKLTLGETQYF.

This clonotype was picked up many times. V usage is TRBV5-1 and J usage is TRBJ2-7; D is ambiguous. There are 13 residues in the CDR3. Trimming took off 0 bases at V and 5 bases at J, with 9 bases between the two ends. Germline V CDR1 and CDR2: SGHRS, YFSETQ. The CDR3 DNA is TGCGCCAGCAGCTTGGAAGCTCTGCACGAGCAGTACTTC. Residues: CASSLEALHEQYF.

This clonotype occurred a few times. One end of the junction varies from germline; a read error may be responsible. For the CDR3, the DNA is TGTGCCTGGACTACTCGGTGGCTAGCGGGGGCCTACGGGCAGTACTTC. Its translation is CAWTTRWLAGAYGQYF. V and J are TRBV30 and TRBJ2-7; TRBD2 matches at 10 bases. Germline loops: CDR1 GTSNPN, CDR2 SVGIG (reference sequence). There are 16 residues in the CDR3.

This clonotype occurred a few times. The rearrangement links TRBV6-1 to TRBJ1-1; D gene uncertain. Germline values: CDR1 MNHNS, CDR2 SASEGT. With 4 bases removed from V and 13 bases from J, the gap between germline ends came to 7 bases. The CDR3 consists of 9 residues. CDR3 in DNA: TGTGCCAGCAGTGGCTTTGATTTCTTT. This encodes CASSGFDFF.

This clonotype was counted at least ten times. The chain carries TRBV2 and TRBJ2-5, with D unclear. Trimming shortened V by 7 bases and J by 3 bases, and 6 bases separated the two germline ends. This CDR3 has 11 residues. Germline CDR1 SNHLY, CDR2 FYNNEI. The CDR3 sequence is CASTWKETQYF. CDR3 nucleotide sequence: TGTGCCAGCACCTGGAAAGAGACCCAGTACTTC. The full variable domain, its missing parts supplied by reference TRBV2 and TRBJ2-5, is EPEVTQTPSHQVTQMGQEVILRCVPISNHLYFYWYRQILGQKVEFLVSFYNNEISEKSEIFDDQFSVERPDGSNFTLKIRSTKLEDSAMYFCASTWKETQYFGPGTRLLVL.

This clonotype was recorded at least ten times. The chain uses TRBV19 and TRBJ1-1; D gene uncertain. Trimming shortened V by 5 bases and J by 4 bases, and 20 bases separated the two germline ends. Germline CDR1 LNHDA, CDR2 SQIVND (reference sequence). The CDR3 runs to 16 residues. DNA of the CDR3: TGTGCCAGTAGTCCGGCTCCTACAAGGCCACCCACTGAAGCTTTCTTT. Translated: CASSPAPTRPPTEAFF.

The chain employs TRBV6-5 and TRBJ2-3; a weak D match, TRBD1 (6 bases). Germline loops: CDR1 MNHEY, CDR2 SVGAGI. The CDR3 covers 15 residues. Trimming took off 0 bases at V and 5 bases at J, with 12 bases between the two ends. The chain's CDR3 is CASSYSNGGGDTQYF. CDR3 in DNA: TGTGCCAGCAGTTACTCGAATGGGGGCGGAGATACGCAGTATTTT.

This clonotype was recorded at least ten times. J is TRBJ2-1 and V is TRBV20-1; 8 bases are shared with TRBD2. Germline loops: CDR1 DFQATT, CDR2 SNEGSKA (reference sequence). With 3 bases clipped from V and 6 bases from J, the junction kept 7 bases outside the gene matches. This CDR3 spans 14 amino acids. Here the CDR3 reads CSASKGLVANEQFF. The CDR3 DNA reads as TGCAGTGCTAGTAAGGGACTAGTTGCCAATGAGCAGTTCTTC.

Ten or more counts support this clonotype. The genes are TRBV27 and TRBJ1-6; D unresolved. The germline gives CDR1 MNHEY, CDR2 SMNVEV (reference sequence). There are 13 residues in the CDR3. Trimming took off 6 bases at V and 7 bases at J, with 10 bases between the two ends. Here the CDR3 DNA reads TGTGCCAGCAGCATGACGGTGAATTCACCCCTCCACTTT. Its protein is CASSMTVNSPLHF.

Many counts were recorded for this clonotype. The chain is built from TRBV27 and TRBJ1-1; D gene unclear. Trimming took 6 bases from V and 0 from J, leaving 11 bases between them. The CDR3 spans 14 residues. The germline V gene encodes CDR1 MNHEY and CDR2 SMNVEV (reference sequence). CDR3 DNA: TGTGCCAGCAGCTCGGTCGTGATGAACACTGAAGCTTTCTTT. It yields the protein CASSSVVMNTEAFF.

This clonotype was found many times. V gene TRBV11-2 combines with J gene TRBJ2-2, with 9 bases that match TRBD2. This CDR3 has 15 amino acids. Germline V gene sequence: CDR1 SGHAT, CDR2 FQNNGV. The junction had 9 bases not matched to a gene; V was cut back by 6 bases and J by 7 bases. The CDR3 spells CASSPIAGAVGELFF. DNA of the CDR3: TGTGCCAGCAGTCCAATAGCGGGAGCGGTCGGGGAGCTGTTTTTT.

Many counts were recorded for this clonotype. The chain recombines TRBV6-1 with TRBJ1-2; no firm D call. V was pared by 6 bases and J by 6 bases, with 14 bases between. CDR1 and CDR2 (germline): MNHNS, SASEGT. The CDR3 runs 13 residues. CDR3 DNA sequence: TGTGCCAGCAGCCCAATAAGCCGTGATGGCTACACCTTC. Translated: CASSPISRDGYTF.

Notes on this clonotype: A much larger clone lies one base from this, so it may be a read error. CDR3 bases: TGCAGCGCCATAGTATCCCTCATGAACACTGAAGCTCTCTTT. It yields the protein CSAIVSLMNTEALF. This chain joins TRBV29-1 and TRBJ1-1; unclear D gene. Per germline, CDR1 SQVTM and CDR2 ANQGSEA. CDR3 length: 14 amino acids.

This clonotype was counted at least ten times. The rearrangement joins TRBV6-1 to TRBJ1-2; the match to TRBD1 covers 8 bases. The trim removed 6 bases at V and 6 bases at J, leaving 9 bases unmatched. Germline V lookup: CDR1 MNHNS, CDR2 SASEGT. This CDR3 comprises 14 residues. CDR3 bases: TGTGCCAGCAGACCCCCAGGGGGCTCGGATGGCTACACCTTC. Translating gives CASRPPGGSDGYTF.

The chain joins TRBV25-1 to TRBJ1-6; 9 bases map to TRBD1. There are 17 residues in the CDR3. CDR1 and CDR2 (germline): MGHDK, SYGVNS. The V and J ends lost 4 bases and 6 bases, in that order; junction bases with no gene match: 10. CDR3 sequence reads: CASSVGQGLGVNSPLHF. The CDR3 DNA follows: TGTGCCAGCAGTGTTGGACAGGGGTTAGGAGTTAATTCACCCCTCCACTTT. Together with reference TRBV25-1 and TRBJ1-6, the CDR3 gives the full variable domain: EADIYQTPRYLVIGTGKKITLECSQTMGHDKMYWYQQDPGMELHLIHYSYGVNSTEKGDLSSESTVSRIRTEHFPLTLESARPSHTSQYLCASSVGQGLGVNSPLHFGNGTRLTVT.

The chain has TRBV7-9 and TRBJ1-3; possible D gene TRBD1, 5 bases. Trimming took 4 bases from V and 0 from J, leaving 13 bases between them. The CDR3 is 16 amino acids. Germline assignment: CDR1 SEHNR and CDR2 FQNEAQ (reference sequence). Written as DNA, the CDR3 is TGTGCCAGCAGCTCCGGCGGCAGGGTCTCTGGAAACACCATATATTTT. Amino acids: CASSSGGRVSGNTIYF.

This clonotype has more than one count but fewer than ten. V usage is TRBV4-1 and J usage is TRBJ1-5; the D gene is possibly TRBD1 (5 bases). Deletions cut 1 base from V and 5 bases from J, with 9 bases between. Germline V gene lookup returns CDR1 MGHRA and CDR2 YSYEKL. This CDR3 spans 14 amino acids. CDR3 amino acids: CASSQAGWDQPQHF. For the CDR3, the DNA is TGCGCCAGCAGCCAAGCAGGGTGGGATCAGCCCCAGCATTTT.

This clonotype was counted ten times or more. V and J are TRBV2 and TRBJ2-5; possibly TRBD1 or TRBD2 for D (5 bases each). The CDR3 is made up of 14 amino acids. V lost 6 bases to trimming and J lost 0 bases, with 11 bases between them. CDR1 is SNHLY, CDR2 FYNNEI, per germline. CDR3 in DNA: TGTGCCAGCAGGCAGGGACCCAACCAAGAGACCCAGTACTTC. The encoded protein is CASRQGPNQETQYF.

This clonotype appeared many times. V gene TRBV3-1 combines with J gene TRBJ1-6; 8 bases align to TRBD1. V lost 6 bases, J lost 10 bases, and 11 bases stayed unmatched. The CDR3 loop spans 15 amino acids. The germline CDR1 and CDR2 sequences are LGHDT and YNNKEL (reference sequence). The CDR3 sequence is CASSSTGTGGSPLHF. The CDR3 DNA sequence: TGTGCCAGCAGTTCCACCGGGACAGGAGGGTCACCCCTCCACTTT.

The chain recombines TRBV5-1 with TRBJ2-1, with 14 bases lining up with TRBD2. The CDR3 has 17 amino acids. Germline lookup yields CDR1 SGHRS and CDR2 YFSETQ. V trimming: 0 bases; J trimming: 7 bases; junction bases outside the gene matches: 6. CDR3 nucleotides: TGCGCCAGCAGCTTGGGACTAGCGGGAGGGCCGGGTAATGAGCAGTTCTTC. It yields the protein CASSLGLAGGPGNEQFF.

This clonotype was seen only a few times. The V and J genes are TRBV7-9 and TRBJ2-1, with D hard to call. Germline CDR1 is SEHNR and CDR2 is FQNEAQ (reference sequence). This CDR3 is built from 14 residues. Trimming left V 6 bases short and J 4 bases short, with 13 bases between. In nucleotides, the CDR3 is TGTGCCAGCAGTCGACGAGGCGGATACAATGAGCAGTTCTTC. Its protein is CASSRRGGYNEQFF.

There are many counts of this clonotype. V usage is TRBV5-1 and J usage is TRBJ2-1; tentative D call: TRBD2 (6 bases). The ends were cut back, 4 bases at V and 10 bases at J, with 9 bases in the middle. Germline V lookup: CDR1 SGHRS, CDR2 YFSETQ. CDR3 length: 11 amino acids. The chain's CDR3 is CASSLTSEQFF. Written as DNA, the CDR3 is TGCGCCAGCAGCCTTACTAGCGAGCAGTTCTTC.

The CDR3 protein is CSAPAGETQYF. The CDR3 DNA sequence: TGCAGTGCCCCGGCCGGAGAGACCCAGTACTTC. The J gene is TRBJ2-5, the V gene TRBV20-1, with unresolved D. With 6 bases removed from V and 4 bases from J, the gap between germline ends came to 9 bases. Germline-derived CDR1 and CDR2 are DFQATT and SNEGSKA (reference sequence). The CDR3 consists of 11 residues.

This clonotype was detected only a few times. J is TRBJ1-6 and V is TRBV7-2; D remains unclear. V lost 6 bases and J 4 bases, leaving 7 bases between the germline ends. The CDR3 consists of 13 residues. Germline-derived CDR1 and CDR2 are SGHTA and FQGNSA. The CDR3 nucleotides read TGTGCCAGCAGGACTCATTATAATTCACCCCTCCACTTT. This sequence encodes CASRTHYNSPLHF.

This clonotype was counted at least ten times. The V and J genes are TRBV27 and TRBJ2-3; perhaps TRBD2 as D (7 bases). V was cut by 7 bases and J by 4 bases, with 21 bases left in between. Germline CDR1 and CDR2: MNHEY and SMNVEV (reference sequence). The CDR3 covers 16 residues. This CDR3 is CASTERGGGHPDTQYF. CDR3 coding DNA: TGTGCCAGCACTGAAAGGGGCGGGGGACACCCAGATACGCAGTATTTT.

Many counts were recorded for this clonotype. This chain connects TRBV16 to TRBJ2-7; TRBD1 aligns across 8 bases. CDR1 KGHSY and CDR2 FQNENV come from the germline V gene. After removal of 3 bases from V and 4 bases from J, the junction contained 8 bases not matched to a gene. The CDR3 is 15 residues long. For the CDR3, the DNA is TGTGCCAGCAGCCAGGGACAGGAGGACACTTACGAGCAGTACTTC. Translation: CASSQGQEDTYEQYF.

As DNA, the CDR3 is TGTGCCAGCAGCCTGGGGACCGCGATGGGGTACAATGAGCAGTTCTTC. Protein sequence: CASSLGTAMGYNEQFF. V gene TRBV11-3 combines with J gene TRBJ2-1, with D possibly called TRBD1 or TRBD2 (5 bases each). The V and J ends lost 5 bases and 4 bases respectively, with 18 bases between them. The germline V gene encodes CDR1 SGHNT and CDR2 YENEEA. CDR3 size: 16 residues.

This clonotype was counted ten times or more. The chain is built from TRBV12-3 or TRBV12-4 and TRBJ1-2; D unresolved. The CDR3 sequence is 13 residues long. Trimming cost V 6 bases and J 8 bases, with 16 bases left between them. In DNA form, the CDR3 reads TGTGCCAGCAGCCCGAAGTTGATTTCGGGCTACACCTTC. It yields the protein CASSPKLISGYTF.

As to this clonotype: A clone one base away is much larger, so this may be a read error. CDR3 DNA: TGTGCCTGGAGTGTATCCAGCCAAGAGACCCAGTACTTC. It specifies CAWSVSSQETQYF. The rearrangement uses TRBV30 and TRBJ2-5; D gene unclear. The CDR3 has 13 amino acids. CDR1 GTSNPN and CDR2 SVGIG come from the germline V gene (reference sequence). Deletions cut 0 bases from V and 1 base from J, with 6 bases between.